This T cell receptor (beta chain) appears in the sequencing data of a study of T cells in women clearing cervical HPV infection. The study, taken as a whole, reports: Cases carried less TRBV6-7 than controls: roughly 0.11% versus 0.16%.

Germline CDR1 is SGHTA and CDR2 is FQGNSA. The CDR3 contains 15 residues. Comment on this clone: Its antigen is as yet unknown. The CDR3 is cut off 3 residues early in the read; its end comes from the germline J gene. Other DNA sequences in this specimen translate into the identical CDR3.

Libraries were prepared by immunoSEQ multiplex PCR; TCRdb keeps only in-frame clonotypes and omits some of them. In all, the sample yields 30,000 to 45,000 clones. This receptor was identified in a woman aged 18 to 75 with a cervical HPV16 infection that either progressed to CIN3+ or cleared (not recorded which). The V and J genes are TRBV7-2 and TRBJ2-2; 9 bases are shared with TRBD1. Sequences were obtained from blood buffy coat. Partial CDR3 DNA: TGTGCCAGCAGCCGGGGGACAGGGCTTGGTTCACCG. This translates into CASSRGTGLGSP. The whole CDR3 sequence reads CASSRGTGLGSPLFF.